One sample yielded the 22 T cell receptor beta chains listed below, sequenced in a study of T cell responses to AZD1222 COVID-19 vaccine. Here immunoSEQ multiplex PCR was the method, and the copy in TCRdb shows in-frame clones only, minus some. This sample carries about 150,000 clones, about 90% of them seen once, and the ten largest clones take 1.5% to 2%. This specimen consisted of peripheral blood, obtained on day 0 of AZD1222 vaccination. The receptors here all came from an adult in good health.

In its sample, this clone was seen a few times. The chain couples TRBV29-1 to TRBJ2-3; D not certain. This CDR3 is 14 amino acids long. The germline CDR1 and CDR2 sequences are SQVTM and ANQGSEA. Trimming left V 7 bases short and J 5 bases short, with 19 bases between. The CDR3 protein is CSADGWSGRDTQYF. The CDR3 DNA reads TGCAGCGCCGACGGGTGGTCGGGTAGAGATACGCAGTATTTT.

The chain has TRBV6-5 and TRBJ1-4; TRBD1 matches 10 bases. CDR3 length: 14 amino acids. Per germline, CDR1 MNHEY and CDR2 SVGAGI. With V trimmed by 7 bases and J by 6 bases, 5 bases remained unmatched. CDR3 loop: CASNAGTGDEKLFF. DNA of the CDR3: TGTGCCAGCAATGCCGGGACAGGGGATGAAAAACTGTTTTTT.

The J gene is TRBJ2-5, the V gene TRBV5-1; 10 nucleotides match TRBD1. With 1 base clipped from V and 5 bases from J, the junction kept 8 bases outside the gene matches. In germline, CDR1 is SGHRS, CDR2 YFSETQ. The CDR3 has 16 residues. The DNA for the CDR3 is TGCGCCAGCAGCTTGACCGACAGGGGGCGAGGGGAGACCCAGTACTTC. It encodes CASSLTDRGRGETQYF.

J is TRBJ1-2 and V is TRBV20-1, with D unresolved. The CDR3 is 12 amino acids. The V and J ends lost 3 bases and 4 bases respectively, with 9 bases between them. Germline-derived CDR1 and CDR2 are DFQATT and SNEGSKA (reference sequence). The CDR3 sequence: CSASAGLYGYTF. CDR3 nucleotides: TGCAGTGCTAGTGCAGGACTCTATGGCTACACCTTC.

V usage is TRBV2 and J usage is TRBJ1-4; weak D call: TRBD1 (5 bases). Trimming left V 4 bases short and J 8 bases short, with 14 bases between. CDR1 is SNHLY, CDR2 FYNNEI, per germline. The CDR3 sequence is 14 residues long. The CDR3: CASSVGTAREKLFF. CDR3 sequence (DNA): TGTGCCAGCAGTGTTGGGACCGCTAGGGAAAAACTGTTTTTT.

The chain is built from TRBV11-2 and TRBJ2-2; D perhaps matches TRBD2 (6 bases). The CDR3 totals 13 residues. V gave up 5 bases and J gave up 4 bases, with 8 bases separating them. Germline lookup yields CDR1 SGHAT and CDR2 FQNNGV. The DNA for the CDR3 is TGTGCCAGCAGCCCGGGACTCACCGGGGAGCTGTTTTTT. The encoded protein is CASSPGLTGELFF.

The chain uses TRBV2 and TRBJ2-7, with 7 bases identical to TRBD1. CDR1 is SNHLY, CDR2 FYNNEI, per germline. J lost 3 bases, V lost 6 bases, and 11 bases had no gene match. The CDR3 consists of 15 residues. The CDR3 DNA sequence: TGTGCCAGCAGACGTTGGGGGACAGAGTTCTACGAGCAGTACTTC. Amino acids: CASRRWGTEFYEQYF.

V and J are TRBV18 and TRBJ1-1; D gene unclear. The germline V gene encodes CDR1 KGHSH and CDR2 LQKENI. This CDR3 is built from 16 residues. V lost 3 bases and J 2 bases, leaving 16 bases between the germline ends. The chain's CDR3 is CASSPRQAGLNTEAFF. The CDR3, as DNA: TGTGCCAGCTCACCGAGGCAGGCTGGCTTAAACACTGAAGCTTTCTTT. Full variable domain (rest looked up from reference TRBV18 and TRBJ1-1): NAGVMQNPRHLVRRRGQEARLRCSPMKGHSHVYWYRQLPEEGLKFMVYLQKENIIDESGMPKERFSAEFPKEGPSILRIQQVVRGDSAAYFCASSPRQAGLNTEAFFGQGTRLTVV.

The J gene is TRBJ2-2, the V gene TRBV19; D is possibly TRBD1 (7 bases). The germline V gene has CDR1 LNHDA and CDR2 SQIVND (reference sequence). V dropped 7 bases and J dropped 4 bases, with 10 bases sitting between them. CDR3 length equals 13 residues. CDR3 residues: CASTGGSTGELFF. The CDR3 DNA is TGTGCCAGTACAGGGGGGTCCACCGGGGAGCTGTTTTTT.

DNA of the CDR3: TGTGCCAGTAGTACCGCCGGGGATACGCAGTATTTT. Residues: CASSTAGDTQYF. This chain connects TRBV19 to TRBJ2-3; D is unresolved. Trimming stripped 4 bases from V and 6 bases from J, with 8 bases between. There are 12 residues in the CDR3. Germline values: CDR1 LNHDA, CDR2 SQIVND (reference sequence).

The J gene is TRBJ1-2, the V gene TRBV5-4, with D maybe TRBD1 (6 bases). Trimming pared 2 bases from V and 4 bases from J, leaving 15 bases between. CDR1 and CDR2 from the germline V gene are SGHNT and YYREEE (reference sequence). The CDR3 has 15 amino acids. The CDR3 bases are TGTGCCAGCAGCTTTGGAGGGGGACTAGGCTATGGCTACACCTTC. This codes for CASSFGGGLGYGYTF.

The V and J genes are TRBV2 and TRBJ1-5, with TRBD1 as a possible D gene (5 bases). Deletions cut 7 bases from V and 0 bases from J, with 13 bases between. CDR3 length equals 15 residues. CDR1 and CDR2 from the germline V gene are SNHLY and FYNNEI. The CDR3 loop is CASTDSSFSNQPQHF. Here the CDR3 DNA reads TGTGCCAGCACAGACAGTTCCTTTAGCAATCAGCCCCAGCATTTT.

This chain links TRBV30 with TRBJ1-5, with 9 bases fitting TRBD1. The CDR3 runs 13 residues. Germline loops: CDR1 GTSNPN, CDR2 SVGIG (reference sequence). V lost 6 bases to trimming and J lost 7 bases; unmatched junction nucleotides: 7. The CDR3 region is CACEQGAGQPQHF. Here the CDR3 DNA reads TGTGCCTGCGAACAGGGGGCTGGGCAGCCCCAGCATTTT.

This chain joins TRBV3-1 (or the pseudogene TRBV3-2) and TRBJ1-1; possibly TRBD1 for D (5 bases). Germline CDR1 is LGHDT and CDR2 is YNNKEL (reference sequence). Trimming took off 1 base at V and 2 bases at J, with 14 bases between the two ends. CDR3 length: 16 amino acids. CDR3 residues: CASSQAQGRPNTEAFF. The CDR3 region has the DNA TGTGCCAGCAGCCAAGCTCAGGGACGGCCCAACACTGAAGCTTTCTTT.

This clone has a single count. The CDR3 nucleotides read TGTGCCAGCAGCTCTCAGGTACCCTACGAGCAGTACTTC. Translated, it gives CASSSQVPYEQYF. J is TRBJ2-7 and V is TRBV7-9, with no clear D. The germline V gene has CDR1 SEHNR and CDR2 FQNEAQ (reference sequence). This CDR3 is 13 amino acids long. The germline V and J ends were trimmed by 4 bases and 2 bases, with 9 bases remaining between them.

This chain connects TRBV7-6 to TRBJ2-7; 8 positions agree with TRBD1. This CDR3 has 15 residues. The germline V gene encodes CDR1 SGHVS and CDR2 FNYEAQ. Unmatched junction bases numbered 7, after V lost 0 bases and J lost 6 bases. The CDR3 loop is CASSLAVGTGSEQYF. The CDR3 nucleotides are TGTGCCAGCAGCTTAGCGGTCGGGACAGGCAGCGAGCAGTACTTC. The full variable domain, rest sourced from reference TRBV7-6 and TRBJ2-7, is GAGVSQSPRYKVTKRGQDVALRCDPISGHVSLYWYRQALGQGPEFLTYFNYEAQQDKSGLPNDRFSAERPEGSISTLTIQRTEQRDSAMYRCASSLAVGTGSEQYFGPGTRLTVT.

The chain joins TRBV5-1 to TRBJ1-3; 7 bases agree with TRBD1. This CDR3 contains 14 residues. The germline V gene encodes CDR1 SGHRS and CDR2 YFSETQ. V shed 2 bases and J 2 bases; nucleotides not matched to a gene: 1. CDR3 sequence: CASSFDRAGNTIYF. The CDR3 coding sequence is TGCGCCAGCAGCTTTGACAGGGCTGGAAACACCATATATTTT.

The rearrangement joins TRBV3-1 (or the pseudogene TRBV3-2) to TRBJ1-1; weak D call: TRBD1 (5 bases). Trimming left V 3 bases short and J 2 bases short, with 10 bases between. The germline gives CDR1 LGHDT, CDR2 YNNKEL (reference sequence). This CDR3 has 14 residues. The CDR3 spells CASSQTDRNTEAFF. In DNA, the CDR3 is TGTGCCAGCAGCCAGACAGACAGAAACACTGAAGCTTTCTTT.

The CDR3 nucleotides are TGTGCCAGCAGTTCCCCACAGACTGATACAGATACGCAGTATTTT. Amino acids: CASSSPQTDTDTQYF. The chain joins TRBV27 to TRBJ2-3, with D uncertain. The CDR3 is made up of 15 amino acids. V gave up 4 bases and J gave up 3 bases, with 14 bases separating them. Germline V lookup: CDR1 MNHEY, CDR2 SMNVEV (reference sequence).

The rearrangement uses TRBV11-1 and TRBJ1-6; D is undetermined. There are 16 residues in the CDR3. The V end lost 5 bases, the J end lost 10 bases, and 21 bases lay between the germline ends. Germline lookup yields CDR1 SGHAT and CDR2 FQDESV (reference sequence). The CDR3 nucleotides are TGTGCCAGCAGCCCCCGGCGGCGGGGAGCCCGGTCACCCCTCCACTTT. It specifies CASSPRRRGARSPLHF.

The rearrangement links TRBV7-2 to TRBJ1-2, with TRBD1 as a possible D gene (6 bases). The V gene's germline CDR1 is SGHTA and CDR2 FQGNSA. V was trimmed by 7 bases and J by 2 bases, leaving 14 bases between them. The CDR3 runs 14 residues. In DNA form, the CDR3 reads TGTGCCAGCACCCCGGGGGCAGAAAACTATGGCTACACCTTC. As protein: CASTPGAENYGYTF.

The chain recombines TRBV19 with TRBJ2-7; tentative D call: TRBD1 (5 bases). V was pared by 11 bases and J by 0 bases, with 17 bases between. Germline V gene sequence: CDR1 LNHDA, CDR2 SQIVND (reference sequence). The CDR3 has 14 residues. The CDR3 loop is CASGWGGASYEQYF. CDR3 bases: TGTGCCTCAGGATGGGGCGGTGCCTCCTACGAGCAGTACTTC.